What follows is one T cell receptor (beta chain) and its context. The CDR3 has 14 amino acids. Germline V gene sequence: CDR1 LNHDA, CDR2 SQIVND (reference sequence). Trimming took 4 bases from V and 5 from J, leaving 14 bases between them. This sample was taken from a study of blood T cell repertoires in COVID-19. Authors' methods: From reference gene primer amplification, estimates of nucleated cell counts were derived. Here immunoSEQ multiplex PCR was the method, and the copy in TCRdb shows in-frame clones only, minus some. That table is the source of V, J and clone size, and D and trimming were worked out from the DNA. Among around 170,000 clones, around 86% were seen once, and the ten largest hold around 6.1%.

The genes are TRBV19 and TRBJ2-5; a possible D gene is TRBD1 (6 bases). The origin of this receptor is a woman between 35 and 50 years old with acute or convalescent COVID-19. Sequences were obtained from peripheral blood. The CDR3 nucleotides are TGTGCCAGTAGTACCTTGGACAGTGGGGAGACCCAGTACTTC. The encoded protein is CASSTLDSGETQYF.